The T cell receptor (beta chain) described here comes from a study of blood T cell repertoires in COVID-19. In the study overall: Acute-phase and convalescent COVID-19 samples originated in the United States, Italy and Spain. In each case, the material was cDNA or gDNA derived from T cells, B-cell-depleted T cells, or PBMCs.

V gave up 4 bases and J gave up 7 bases, with 13 bases separating them. From germline, CDR1 is SGHNT and CDR2 YENEEA. The CDR3 has 13 residues. In the original analysis: Quantification of nucleated cells was approximated via reference gene primer amplification. Only in-frame clones appear in the TCRdb table, and some are missing; sequencing was by immunoSEQ multiplex PCR. The V and J calls and clone size were taken over from that table, and D and trimming were inferred from the DNA. The table records 250,000 to 350,000 clones, nearly 90% of them present only once. Each recovered donor of Cohort 3 presented with two negative PCRs, clearance, or symptom resolution.

This sequence joins TRBV11-3 and TRBJ1-2; a weak D match, TRBD1 (6 bases). This clonotype originated in a woman aged 25 to 45 who had recovered from COVID-19. The sequencing sample was made of PBMCs or T cells enriched from blood (not recorded which). The CDR3 nucleotides read TGTGCCAGCAGCTCTCCAGGGGTAATTGGCTACACCTTC. Its protein product is CASSSPGVIGYTF.